The present T cell receptor (beta chain) was sequenced within a study of T cell responses to AZD1222 COVID-19 vaccine. Profiled with immunoSEQ multiplex PCR; TCRdb holds only in-frame clones, not every one. The sample shows 150,000 to 200,000 clones, 90% to 95% of them seen only once. CDR1 and CDR2 from the germline V gene are SGHKS and YYEKEE (reference sequence). The V end was cut by 2 bases, the J end by 2 bases, with 10 bases between. This CDR3 comprises 14 residues. The sequencing used peripheral blood, collected on day 0 of AZD1222 vaccination. The TCR sequence derives from an adult in good health. J is TRBJ2-5 and V is TRBV5-5; unclear D gene. The CDR3, as DNA: TGTGCCAGCAGCTTCTCGCCCGGACAAGAGACCCAGTACTTC. Translating it yields CASSFSPGQETQYF.